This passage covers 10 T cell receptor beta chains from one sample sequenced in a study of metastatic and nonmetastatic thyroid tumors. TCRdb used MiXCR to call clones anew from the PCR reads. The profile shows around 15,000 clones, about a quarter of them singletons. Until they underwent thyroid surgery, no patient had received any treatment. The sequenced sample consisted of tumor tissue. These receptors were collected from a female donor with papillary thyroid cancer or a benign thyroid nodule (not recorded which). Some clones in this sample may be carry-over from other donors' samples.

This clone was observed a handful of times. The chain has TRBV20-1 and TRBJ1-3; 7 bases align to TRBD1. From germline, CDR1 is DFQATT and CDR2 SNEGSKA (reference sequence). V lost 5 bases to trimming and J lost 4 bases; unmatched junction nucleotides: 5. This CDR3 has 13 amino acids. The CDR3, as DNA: TGCAGTGCTGACCAGGGGGGCGGAAACACCATATATTTT. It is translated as CSADQGGGNTIYF.

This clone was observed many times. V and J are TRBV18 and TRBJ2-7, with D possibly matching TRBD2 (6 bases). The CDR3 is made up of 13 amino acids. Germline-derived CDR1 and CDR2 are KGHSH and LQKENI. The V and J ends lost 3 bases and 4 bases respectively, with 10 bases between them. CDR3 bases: TGTGCCAGCTCACCCCGTGGAGGGTACGAGCAGTACTTC. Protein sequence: CASSPRGGYEQYF.

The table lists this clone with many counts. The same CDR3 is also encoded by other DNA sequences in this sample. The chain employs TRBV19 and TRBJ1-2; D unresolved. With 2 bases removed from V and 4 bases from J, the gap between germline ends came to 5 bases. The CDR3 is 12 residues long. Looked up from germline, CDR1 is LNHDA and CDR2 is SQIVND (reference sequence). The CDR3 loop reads CASSISGYGYTF. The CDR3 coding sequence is TGTGCCAGTAGTATATCCGGCTATGGCTACACCTTC.

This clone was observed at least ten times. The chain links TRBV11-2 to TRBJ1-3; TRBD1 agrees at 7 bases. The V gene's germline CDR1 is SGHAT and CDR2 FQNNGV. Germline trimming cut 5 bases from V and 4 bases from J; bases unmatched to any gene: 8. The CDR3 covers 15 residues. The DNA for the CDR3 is TGTGCCAGCAGCACGGGAGGGGGCGCCGGAAACACCATATATTTT. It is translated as CASSTGGGAGNTIYF.

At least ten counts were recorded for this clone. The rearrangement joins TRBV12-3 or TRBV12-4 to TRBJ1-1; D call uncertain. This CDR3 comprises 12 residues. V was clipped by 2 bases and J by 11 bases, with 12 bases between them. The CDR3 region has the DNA TGTGCCAGCAGTTTAATAGTTCTGGGGGCTTTCTTT. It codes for CASSLIVLGAFF.

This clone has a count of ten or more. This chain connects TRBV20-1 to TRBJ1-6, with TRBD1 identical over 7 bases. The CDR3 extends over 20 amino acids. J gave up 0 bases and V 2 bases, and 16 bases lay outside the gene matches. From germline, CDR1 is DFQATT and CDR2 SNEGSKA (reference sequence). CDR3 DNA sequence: TGCAGTGCTAGAAGAGGGCCCGAACAGGGGCTGAGCTCCTATAATTCACCCCTCCACTTT. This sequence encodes CSARRGPEQGLSSYNSPLHF.

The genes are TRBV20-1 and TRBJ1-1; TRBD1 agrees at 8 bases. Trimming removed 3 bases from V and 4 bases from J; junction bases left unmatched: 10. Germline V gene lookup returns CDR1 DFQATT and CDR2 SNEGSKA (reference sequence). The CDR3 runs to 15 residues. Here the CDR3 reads CSASPPDTGGTEAFF. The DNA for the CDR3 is TGCAGTGCTAGCCCGCCCGACACAGGGGGCACTGAAGCTTTCTTT.

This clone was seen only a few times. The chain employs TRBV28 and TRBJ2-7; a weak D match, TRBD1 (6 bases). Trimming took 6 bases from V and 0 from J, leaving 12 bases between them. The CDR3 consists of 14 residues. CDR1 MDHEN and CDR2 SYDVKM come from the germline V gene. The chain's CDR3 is CASRNQGISYEQYF. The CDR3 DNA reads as TGTGCCAGCAGGAACCAGGGGATCTCCTACGAGCAGTACTTC. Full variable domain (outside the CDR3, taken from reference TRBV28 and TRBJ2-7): DVKVTQSSRYLVKRTGEKVFLECVQDMDHENMFWYRQDPGLGLRLIYFSYDVKMKEKGDIPEGYSVSREKKERFSLILESASTNQTSMYLCASRNQGISYEQYFGPGTRLTVT.

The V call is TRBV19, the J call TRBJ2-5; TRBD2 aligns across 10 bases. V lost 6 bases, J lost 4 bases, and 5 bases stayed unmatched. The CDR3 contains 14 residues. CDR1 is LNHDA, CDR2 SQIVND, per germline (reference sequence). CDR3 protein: CASSRLAGRETQYF. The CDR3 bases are TGTGCCAGTAGCCGACTAGCGGGTCGAGAGACCCAGTACTTC.

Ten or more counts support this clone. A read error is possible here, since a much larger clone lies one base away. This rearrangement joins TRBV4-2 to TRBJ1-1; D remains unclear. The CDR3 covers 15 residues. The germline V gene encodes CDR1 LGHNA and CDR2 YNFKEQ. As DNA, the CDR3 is TGTGCCAGCAGCCAAGATATTCTAGGGAACACTGAAGCTCTCTTT. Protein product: CASSQDILGNTEALF.